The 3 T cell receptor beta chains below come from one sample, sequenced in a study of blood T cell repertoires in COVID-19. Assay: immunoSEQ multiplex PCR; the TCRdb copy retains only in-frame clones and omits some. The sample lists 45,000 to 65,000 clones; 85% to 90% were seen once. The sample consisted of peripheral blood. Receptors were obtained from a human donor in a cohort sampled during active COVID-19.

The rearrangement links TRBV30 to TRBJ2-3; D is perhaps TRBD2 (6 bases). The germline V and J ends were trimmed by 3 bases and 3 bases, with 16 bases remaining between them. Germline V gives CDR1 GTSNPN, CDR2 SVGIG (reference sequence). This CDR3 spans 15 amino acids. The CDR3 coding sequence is TGTGCCTGGAGAGGCGCGGAGGGGAGGACAGATACGCAGTATTTT. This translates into CAWRGAEGRTDTQYF.

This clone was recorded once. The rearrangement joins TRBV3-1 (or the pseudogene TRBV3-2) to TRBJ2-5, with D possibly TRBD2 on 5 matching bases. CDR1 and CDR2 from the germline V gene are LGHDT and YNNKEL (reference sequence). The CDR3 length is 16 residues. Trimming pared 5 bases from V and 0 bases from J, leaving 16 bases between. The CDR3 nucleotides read TGTGCCAGCAGCACCCCCCCAACGGGGTACCAAGAGACCCAGTACTTC. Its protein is CASSTPPTGYQETQYF.

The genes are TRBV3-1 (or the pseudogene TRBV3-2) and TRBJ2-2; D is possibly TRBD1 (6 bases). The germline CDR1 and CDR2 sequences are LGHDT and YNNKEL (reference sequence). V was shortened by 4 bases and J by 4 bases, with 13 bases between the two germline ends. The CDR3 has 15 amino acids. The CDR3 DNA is TGTGCCAGCAGCCCCCAGACAGGTCTCACCGGGGAGCTGTTTTTT. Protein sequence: CASSPQTGLTGELFF.